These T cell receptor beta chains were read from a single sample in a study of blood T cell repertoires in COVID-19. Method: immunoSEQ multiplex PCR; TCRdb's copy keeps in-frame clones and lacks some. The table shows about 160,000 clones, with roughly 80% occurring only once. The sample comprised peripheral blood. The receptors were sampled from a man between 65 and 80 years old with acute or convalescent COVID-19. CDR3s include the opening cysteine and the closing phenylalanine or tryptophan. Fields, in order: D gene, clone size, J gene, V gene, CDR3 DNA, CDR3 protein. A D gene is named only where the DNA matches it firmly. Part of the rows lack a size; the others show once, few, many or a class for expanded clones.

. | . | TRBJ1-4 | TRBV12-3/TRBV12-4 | TGTGCCAGCAGTTTGCAGAATGAAAAACTGTTTTTT | CASSLQNEKLFF
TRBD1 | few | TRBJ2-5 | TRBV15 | TGTGCCACCAGCGGATTGGGCGGACAGGCGGAGACCCAGTACTTC | CATSGLGGQAETQYF
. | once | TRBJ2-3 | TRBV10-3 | TGTGCCACCAGCCGTGAGATTGGAGATACGCAGTATTTT | CATSREIGDTQYF
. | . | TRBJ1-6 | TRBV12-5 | TGTGCTAGTGGTTTGGTACTGGGGGGGCCTAATTCACCCCTCCACTTT | CASGLVLGGPNSPLHF
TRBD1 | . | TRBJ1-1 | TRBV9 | TGTGCCAGCAGCTTGGCAGGGGGAATGAACACTGAAGCTTTCTTT | CASSLAGGMNTEAFF
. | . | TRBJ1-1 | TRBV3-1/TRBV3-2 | TGTGCCAGCAGCCAAGGTCCCAGGACTGAAGCTTTCTTT | CASSQGPRTEAFF
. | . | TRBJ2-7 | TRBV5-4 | TGTGCCAGCAGCTTGGTCGCGACAGGCTACGAGCAGTACTTC | CASSLVATGYEQYF
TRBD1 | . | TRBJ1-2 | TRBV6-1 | TGTGCCAGCAGTGAACCGGGACAGGGCTTCTATGGCTACACCTTC | CASSEPGQGFYGYTF
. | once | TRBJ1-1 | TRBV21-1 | TGTGCCAGCAGCAAAGAGACCCCGACAGAGAACACTGAAGCTTTCTTT | CASSKETPTENTEAFF
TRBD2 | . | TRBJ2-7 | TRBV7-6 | TGTGCCAGCAGCCCAGGCGGGAGGCAATACGAGCAGTACTTC | CASSPGGRQYEQYF
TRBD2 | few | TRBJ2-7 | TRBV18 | TGTGCCAGCTCACCATCCTCATTTAGGCGGGGGGGGCCCTACGAGCAGTACTTC | CASSPSSFRRGGPYEQYF
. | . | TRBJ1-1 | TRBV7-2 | TGTGCCAGCAGCGCCGAGATGAACACTGAAGCTTTCTTT | CASSAEMNTEAFF
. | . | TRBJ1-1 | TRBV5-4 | TGTGCCAGCAGCTTGGGCCAGCCCCGGAGGGCTGAAGCTTTCTTT | CASSLGQPRRAEAFF
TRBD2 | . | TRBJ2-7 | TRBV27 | TGTGCCAGCAGTTTATGGAGCGGGGACGAGCAGTACTTC | CASSLWSGDEQYF
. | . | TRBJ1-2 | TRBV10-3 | TGTGCCATCAGTGAGTCGGAGCTGATAGGTGAGGGCTACACCTTC | CAISESELIGEGYTF
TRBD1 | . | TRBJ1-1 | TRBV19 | TGTGCCAGTAGTATAGAGAGGGGGCAAACTGAAGCTTTCTTT | CASSIERGQTEAFF
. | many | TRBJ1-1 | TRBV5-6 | TGTGCCAGCAGCTTGTCAGAGCGGAACACTGAAGCTTTCTTT | CASSLSERNTEAFF
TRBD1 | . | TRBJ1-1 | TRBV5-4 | TGTGCCAGCAGCTTTCCAGGGGGGATGAACACTGAAGCTTTCTTT | CASSFPGGMNTEAFF
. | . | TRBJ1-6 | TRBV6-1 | TGTGCCAGCAGTGACCCAGGACGGGGCTCCTATAATTCACCCCTCCACTTT | CASSDPGRGSYNSPLHF
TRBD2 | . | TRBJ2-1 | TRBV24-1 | TGTGCCACCAGTGCCGGACTAGCGGGGGGGCCCAGTCTCGATGAGCAGTTCTTC | CATSAGLAGGPSLDEQFF
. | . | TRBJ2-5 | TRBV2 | TGTGCCAGCGGCCTGGGAGAGCCGATGGGAGAGACCCAGTACTTC | CASGLGEPMGETQYF
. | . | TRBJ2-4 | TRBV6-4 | TGTGCCAGCAGCGAGCAGTTTCGACTAGTTGGTCTCTTAGCCAAAAACATTCAGTACTTC | CASSEQFRLVGLLAKNIQYF
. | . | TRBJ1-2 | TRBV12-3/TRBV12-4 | TGTGCCAGCAGTTTAAGGGGGTACTATGGCTACACCTTC | CASSLRGYYGYTF
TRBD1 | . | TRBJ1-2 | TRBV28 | TGTGCCAGCAGTTTAGAACAGGGGAACTATGGCTACACCTTC | CASSLEQGNYGYTF
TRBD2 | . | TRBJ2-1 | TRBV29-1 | TGCAGTACCTCGGGACTAGCCTACAATGAGCAGTTCTTC | CSTSGLAYNEQFF
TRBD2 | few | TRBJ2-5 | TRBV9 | TGTGCCAGCAGCGTTCCCGGCGGGAGGGCTTCTAAGTACCAAGAGACCCAGTACTTC | CASSVPGGRASKYQETQYF
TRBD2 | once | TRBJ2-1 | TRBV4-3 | TGCGCCAGCAGCCCAAGCTCACTAGCGGGAGCTTACAATGAGCAGTTCTTC | CASSPSSLAGAYNEQFF
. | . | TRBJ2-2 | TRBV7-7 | TGTGCTAGCAGCTTATCACTAGACACCGGGGAGCTGTTTTTT | CASSLSLDTGELFF
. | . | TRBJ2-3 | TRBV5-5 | TGTGCCAGCAGCTTGCACGGGGAAGGAACAGATACGCAGTATTTT | CASSLHGEGTDTQYF
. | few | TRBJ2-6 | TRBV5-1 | TGCGCCAGCAAATCTTCGACGGGGTACTCTGGGGCCAACGTCCTGACTTTC | CASKSSTGYSGANVLTF
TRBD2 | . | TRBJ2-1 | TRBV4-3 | TGCGCCAGCAGCCAAGGGTATGGGACTAGCGGGAGCACGGCCTACAATGAGCAGTTCTTC | CASSQGYGTSGSTAYNEQFF
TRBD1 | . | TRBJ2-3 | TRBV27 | TGTGCCAGCAGTCTCACAGGGGGGGATACGCAGTATTTT | CASSLTGGDTQYF
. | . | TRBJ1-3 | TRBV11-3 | TGTGCCAGCAGCCTGCGGGAGGGTGGAAACACCATATATTTT | CASSLREGGNTIYF
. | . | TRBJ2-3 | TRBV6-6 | TGTGCCAGCAGTGGAGCGACTACAGATACGCAGTATTTT | CASSGATTDTQYF
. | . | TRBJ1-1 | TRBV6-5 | TGTGCCAGCAGGGGAGCCCACTCCATGAACACTGAAGCTTTCTTT | CASRGAHSMNTEAFF
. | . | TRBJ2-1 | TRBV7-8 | TGTGCCAGCAGCTTCGCAGGAGGGGCCGCCGCCTACAATGAGCAGTTCTTC | CASSFAGGAAAYNEQFF
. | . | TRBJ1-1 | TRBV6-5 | TGTGCCAGCAGTTACTCGATAGGGGTGAACACTGAAGCTTTCTTT | CASSYSIGVNTEAFF
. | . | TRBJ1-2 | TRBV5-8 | TGTGCCAGCAGCTTCCGGACAGCTAACTCCGGCTACACCTTC | CASSFRTANSGYTF
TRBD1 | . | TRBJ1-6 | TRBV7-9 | TGTGCCAGCAGCTCATACAGGGGGAATAATTCACCCCTCCACTTT | CASSSYRGNNSPLHF
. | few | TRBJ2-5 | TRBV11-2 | TGTGCCAGCAGCTTAGGGCTGCAAGAGACCCAGTACTTC | CASSLGLQETQYF
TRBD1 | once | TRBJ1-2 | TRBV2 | TGTGCCAGCAGTTTGGCCGGGACAGGGAGAGGCTACACCTTC | CASSLAGTGRGYTF
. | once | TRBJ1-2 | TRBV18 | TGTGCCAGCTCACCTCTCTTCAGCGGGGGTCCCAGCCGCTATGGCTACACCTTC | CASSPLFSGGPSRYGYTF
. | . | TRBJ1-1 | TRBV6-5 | TGTGCCAGCAGTTACTCAGGAGGCGGGGTGGACACTGAAGCTTTCTTT | CASSYSGGGVDTEAFF
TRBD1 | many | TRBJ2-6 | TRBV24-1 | TGTGCCACCAGTGAGGGACAGGGGACGCCTGGGGCCAACGTCCTGACTTTC | CATSEGQGTPGANVLTF
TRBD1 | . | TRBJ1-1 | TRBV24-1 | TGTGCCACCAGTGAAGGACAGGGTGTGAACACTGAAGCTTTCTTT | CATSEGQGVNTEAFF
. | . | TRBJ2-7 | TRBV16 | TGTGCCAGCAGCCGATCCGGTGCCTACGAGCAGTACTTC | CASSRSGAYEQYF
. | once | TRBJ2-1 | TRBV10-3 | TGTGCCATCAGTGAGCGGCGGAATGAGCAGTTCTTC | CAISERRNEQFF
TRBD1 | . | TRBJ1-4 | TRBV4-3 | TGCGCCAGCAGCCAGGGACAGGGAAATGAAAAACTGTTTTTT | CASSQGQGNEKLFF
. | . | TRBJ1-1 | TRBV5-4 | TGTGCCAGCAGGAAAGGAGGACAGCTGAACACTGAAGCTTTCTTT | CASRKGGQLNTEAFF
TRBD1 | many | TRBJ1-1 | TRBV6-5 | TGTGCCAGCACCCCAGGTGGGCAGGGGGGCACTGAAGCTTTCTTT | CASTPGGQGGTEAFF
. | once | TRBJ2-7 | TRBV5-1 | TGCGCCAGCAGCGGGGAGGGACACCCCGAGTCCGAGCAGTACTTC | CASSGEGHPESEQYF
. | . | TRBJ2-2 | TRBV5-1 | TGCGCCAGCAGCTTGTTCGGGGGAGCCACCGGGGAGCTGTTTTTT | CASSLFGGATGELFF
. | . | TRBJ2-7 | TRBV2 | TGTGCCAGCAGTGCGGAGGGTACGGGCTACGAGCAGTACTTC | CASSAEGTGYEQYF
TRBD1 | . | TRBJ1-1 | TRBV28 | TGTGCCAGCAGTTCCCCTCCGGGACAGGGGGACACTGAAGCTTTCTTT | CASSSPPGQGDTEAFF
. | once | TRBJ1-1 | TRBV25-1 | TGTGCCAGCAGGACGGACTGGAACACTGAAGCTTTCTTT | CASRTDWNTEAFF
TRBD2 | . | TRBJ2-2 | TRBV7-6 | TGTGCCAGCAATCCGACTAGCGGGAGCACCGGGGAGCTGTTTTTT | CASNPTSGSTGELFF
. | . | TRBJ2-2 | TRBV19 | TGTGCCAGTAGGGTTCGGCGGCGAGGGACCGGGGAGCTGTTTTTT | CASRVRRRGTGELFF
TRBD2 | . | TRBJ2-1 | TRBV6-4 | TGTGCCAGCAGTTTGAGACTAGCGGGAGGAGAGCAGTTCTTC | CASSLRLAGGEQFF
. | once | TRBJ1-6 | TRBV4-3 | TGCGCCAGCAGCCAAGGGGCTTTCCAGATTACTTCACCCCTCCACTTT | CASSQGAFQITSPLHF
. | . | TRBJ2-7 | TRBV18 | TGTGCCAGCTCACCACAATACCAGTCCTACGAGCAGTACTTC | CASSPQYQSYEQYF